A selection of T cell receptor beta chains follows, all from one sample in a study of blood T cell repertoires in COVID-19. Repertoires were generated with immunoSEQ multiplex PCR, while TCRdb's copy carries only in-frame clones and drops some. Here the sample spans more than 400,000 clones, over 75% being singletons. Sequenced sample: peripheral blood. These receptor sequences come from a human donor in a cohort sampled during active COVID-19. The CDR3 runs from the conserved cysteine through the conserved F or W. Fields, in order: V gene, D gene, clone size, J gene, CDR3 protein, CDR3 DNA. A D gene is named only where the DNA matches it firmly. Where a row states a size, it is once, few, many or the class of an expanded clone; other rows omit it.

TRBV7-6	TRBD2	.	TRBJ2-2	CASSPQTSGYTGELFF	TGTGCCAGCAGCCCCCAGACTAGCGGGTACACCGGGGAGCTGTTTTTT
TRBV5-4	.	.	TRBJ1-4	CASSLGSVTGNEKLFF	TGTGCCAGCAGCTTAGGGAGCGTGACGGGAAATGAAAAACTGTTTTTT
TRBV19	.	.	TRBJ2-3	CASSITPGTDTQYF	TGTGCCAGTAGTATAACTCCAGGAACAGATACGCAGTATTTT
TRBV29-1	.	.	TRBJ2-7	CSVEFGSSYEQYF	TGCAGCGTTGAATTCGGGAGTTCCTACGAGCAGTACTTC
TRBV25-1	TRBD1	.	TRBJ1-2	CASTPTGGVGYTF	TGTGCCAGCACCCCCACAGGGGGCGTCGGCTACACCTTC
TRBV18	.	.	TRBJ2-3	CASSPRLDRDTQYF	TGTGCCAGCTCACCACGTCTAGACAGGGATACGCAGTATTTT
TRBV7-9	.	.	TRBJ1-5	CASSAQTGRDNQPQHF	TGTGCCAGCAGCGCCCAAACGGGCAGGGACAATCAGCCCCAGCATTTT
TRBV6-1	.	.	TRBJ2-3	CASSEGRRRGFTDTQYF	TGTGCCAGCAGTGAGGGGAGAAGGCGGGGATTCACAGATACGCAGTATTTT
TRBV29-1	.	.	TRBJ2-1	CSGERPGPEQFF	TGCAGCGGTGAACGGCCAGGGCCCGAGCAGTTCTTC
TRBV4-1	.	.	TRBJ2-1	CASSKGGGRENNEQFF	TGCGCCAGCAGCAAAGGAGGGGGGAGGGAGAACAATGAGCAGTTCTTC
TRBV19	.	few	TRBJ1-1	CASAGPLRDTEAFF	TGTGCCAGCGCGGGACCCCTTCGAGACACTGAAGCTTTCTTT
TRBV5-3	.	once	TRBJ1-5	CARSKRNDRPKNQPQHF	TGTGCCAGAAGCAAACGGAATGACAGGCCCAAAAATCAGCCCCAGCATTTT
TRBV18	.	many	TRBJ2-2	CASSPGQNTGELFF	TGTGCCAGCTCACCGGGACAGAACACCGGGGAGCTGTTTTTT
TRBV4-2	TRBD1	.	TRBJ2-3	CASSPGQGGPSTDTQYF	TGTGCCAGCAGCCCTGGCCAAGGGGGCCCTAGCACAGATACGCAGTATTTT
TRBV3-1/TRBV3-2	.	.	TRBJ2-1	CASSQEGAYNEQFF	TGTGCCAGCAGCCAAGAGGGCGCCTACAATGAGCAGTTCTTC
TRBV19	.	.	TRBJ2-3	CASSRSEREQYF	TGTGCCAGTAGTCGTAGCGAGAGAGAGCAGTATTTT
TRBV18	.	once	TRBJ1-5	CASSTGSNQPQHF	TGTGCCAGCTCCACAGGTAGCAATCAGCCCCAGCATTTT
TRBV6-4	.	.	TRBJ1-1	CASRGGAEAFF	TGTGCCAGCCGGGGGGGTGCTGAAGCTTTCTTT
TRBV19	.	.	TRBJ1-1	CASSQDRLNTEAFF	TGTGCCAGTAGTCAGGACAGATTGAACACTGAAGCTTTCTTT
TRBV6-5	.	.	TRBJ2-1	CALNAESYNEQFF	TGTGCCTTGAACGCGGAGTCCTACAATGAGCAGTTCTTC
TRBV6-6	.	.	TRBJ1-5	CASVGGGTPAYQPQHF	TGTGCCAGCGTCGGTGGGGGGACCCCCGCCTATCAGCCCCAGCATTTT
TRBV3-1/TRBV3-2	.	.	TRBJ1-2	CASSRTRGGLGGYTF	TGTGCCAGCAGCCGCACAAGGGGCGGCCTAGGTGGCTACACCTTC
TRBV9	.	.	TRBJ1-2	CASSVHSRDYGYTF	TGTGCCAGCAGCGTACACTCCAGGGACTATGGCTACACCTTC
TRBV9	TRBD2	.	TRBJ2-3	CASSATSGGTDTQYF	TGTGCCAGCAGCGCCACTAGCGGGGGGACAGATACGCAGTATTTT
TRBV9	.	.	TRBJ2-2	CASSVRVNTGELFF	TGTGCCAGCAGCGTGCGGGTGAACACCGGGGAGCTGTTTTTT
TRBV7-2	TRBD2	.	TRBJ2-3	CASSLSSGSSSTQYF	TGTGCCAGCAGCTTGTCTAGCGGGAGCAGTTCTACGCAGTATTTT
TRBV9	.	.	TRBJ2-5	CASSPTPGDIQETQYF	TGTGCCAGCAGCCCAACCCCCGGTGATATCCAAGAGACCCAGTACTTC
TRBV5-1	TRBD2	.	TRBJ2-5	CASTREAKETQYF	TGCGCCAGCACACGGGAGGCCAAAGAGACCCAGTACTTC
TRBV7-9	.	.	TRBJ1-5	CASSSFDRNNQPQHF	TGTGCCAGCAGCTCCTTCGACAGAAACAATCAGCCCCAGCATTTT
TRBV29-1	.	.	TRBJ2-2	CSAGESTAGELFF	TGCAGCGCCGGGGAGAGTACAGCCGGGGAGCTGTTTTTT
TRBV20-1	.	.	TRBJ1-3	CSASGGGENTIYF	TGCAGTGCTAGTGGAGGGGGGGAAAACACCATATATTTT
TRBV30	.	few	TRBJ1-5	CAWSSGRDNQPQHF	TGTGCCTGGAGCTCAGGGCGAGACAATCAGCCCCAGCATTTT
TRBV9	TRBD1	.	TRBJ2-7	CASSPTGTAYEQYF	TGTGCCAGCAGCCCCACCGGGACAGCCTACGAGCAGTACTTC
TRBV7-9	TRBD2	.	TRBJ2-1	CASSLAGGMHEQFF	TGTGCCAGCAGCTTAGCCGGGGGGATGCATGAGCAGTTCTTC
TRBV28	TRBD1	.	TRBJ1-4	CASSLQGAPTNEKLFF	TGTGCCAGCAGTTTACAGGGGGCCCCAACTAATGAAAAACTGTTTTTT
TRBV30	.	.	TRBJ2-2	CAWTRLVSGELFF	TGTGCCTGGACCAGACTAGTTTCCGGGGAGCTGTTTTTT
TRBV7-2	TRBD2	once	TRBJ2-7	CASSLSVREPSYEQYF	TGTGCCAGCAGTCTTAGTGTGCGGGAGCCCTCCTACGAGCAGTACTTC
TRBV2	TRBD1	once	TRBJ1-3	CASSENRDRARWGNTIYF	TGTGCCAGCAGTGAAAACCGGGACAGGGCAAGGTGGGGAAACACCATATATTTT
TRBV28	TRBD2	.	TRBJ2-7	CASSSHTAGGLYEQYF	TGTGCCAGCAGTTCCCATACGGCGGGAGGGTTATACGAGCAGTACTTC
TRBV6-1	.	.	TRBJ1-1	CASSEPGLNTEAFF	TGTGCCAGCAGTGAACCAGGTCTGAACACTGAAGCTTTCTTT
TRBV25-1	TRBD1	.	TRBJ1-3	CASSDTGVTSGNTIYF	TGTGCCAGCAGCGATACAGGGGTTACCTCTGGAAACACCATATATTTT
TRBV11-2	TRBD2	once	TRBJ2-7	CASSLSGSQDEQYF	TGTGCCAGCAGCTTGAGCGGGAGCCAGGACGAGCAGTACTTC
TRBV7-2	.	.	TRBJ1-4	CASSLQVRGGEKLFF	TGTGCCAGCAGCTTACAGGTTCGAGGGGGTGAAAAACTGTTTTTT
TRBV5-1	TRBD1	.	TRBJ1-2	CASSSGTDTNYGYTF	TGCGCCAGCAGCTCAGGGACAGACACTAACTATGGCTACACCTTC
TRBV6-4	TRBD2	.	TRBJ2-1	CASRLAGTNEQFF	TGTGCCAGCAGACTAGCGGGTACGAATGAGCAGTTCTTC